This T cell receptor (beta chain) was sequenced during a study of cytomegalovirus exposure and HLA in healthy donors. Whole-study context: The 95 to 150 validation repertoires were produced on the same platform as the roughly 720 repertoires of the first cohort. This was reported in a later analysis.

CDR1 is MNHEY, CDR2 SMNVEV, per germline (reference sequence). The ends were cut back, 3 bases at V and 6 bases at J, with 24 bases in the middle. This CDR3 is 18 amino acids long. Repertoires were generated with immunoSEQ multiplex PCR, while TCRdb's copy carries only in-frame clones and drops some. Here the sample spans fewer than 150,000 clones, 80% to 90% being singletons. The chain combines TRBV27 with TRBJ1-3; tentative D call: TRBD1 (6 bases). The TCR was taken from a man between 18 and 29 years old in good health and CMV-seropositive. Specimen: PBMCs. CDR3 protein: CASSFGTPGARIQNTIYF. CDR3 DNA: TGTGCCAGCAGTTTTGGGACACCAGGGGCCCGAATCCAAAACACCATATATTTT.